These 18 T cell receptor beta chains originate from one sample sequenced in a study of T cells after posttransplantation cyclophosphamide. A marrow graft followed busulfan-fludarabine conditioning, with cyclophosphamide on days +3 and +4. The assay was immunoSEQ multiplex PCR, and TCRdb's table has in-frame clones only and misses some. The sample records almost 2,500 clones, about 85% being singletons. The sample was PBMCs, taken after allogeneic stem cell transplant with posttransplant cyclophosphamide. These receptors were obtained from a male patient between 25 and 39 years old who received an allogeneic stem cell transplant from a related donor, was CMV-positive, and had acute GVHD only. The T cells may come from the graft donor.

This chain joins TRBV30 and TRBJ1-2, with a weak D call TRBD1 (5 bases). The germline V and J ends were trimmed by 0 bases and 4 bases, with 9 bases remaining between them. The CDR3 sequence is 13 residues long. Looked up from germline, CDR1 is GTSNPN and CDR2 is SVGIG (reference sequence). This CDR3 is CAWSVGGAYGYTF. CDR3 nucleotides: TGTGCCTGGAGTGTAGGAGGGGCCTATGGCTACACCTTC.

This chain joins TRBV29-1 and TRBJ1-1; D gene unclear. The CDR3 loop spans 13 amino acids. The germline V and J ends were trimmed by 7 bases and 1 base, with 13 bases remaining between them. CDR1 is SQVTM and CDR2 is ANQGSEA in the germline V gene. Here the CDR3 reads CSELTAENTEAFF. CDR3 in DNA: TGCAGCGAGTTGACGGCGGAGAACACTGAAGCTTTCTTT.

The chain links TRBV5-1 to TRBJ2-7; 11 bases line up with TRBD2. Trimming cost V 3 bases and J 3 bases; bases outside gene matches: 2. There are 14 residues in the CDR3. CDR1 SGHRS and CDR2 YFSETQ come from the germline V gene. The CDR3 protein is CASSSTSGDYEQYF. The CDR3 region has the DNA TGCGCCAGCAGCTCGACTAGCGGGGACTACGAGCAGTACTTC.

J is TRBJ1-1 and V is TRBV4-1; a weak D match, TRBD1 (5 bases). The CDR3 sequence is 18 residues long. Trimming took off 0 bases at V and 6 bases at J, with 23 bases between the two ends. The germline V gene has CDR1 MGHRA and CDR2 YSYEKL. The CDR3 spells CASSQDPILSWGTSEAFF. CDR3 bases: TGCGCCAGCAGCCAAGATCCAATATTATCCTGGGGCACTTCTGAAGCTTTCTTT.

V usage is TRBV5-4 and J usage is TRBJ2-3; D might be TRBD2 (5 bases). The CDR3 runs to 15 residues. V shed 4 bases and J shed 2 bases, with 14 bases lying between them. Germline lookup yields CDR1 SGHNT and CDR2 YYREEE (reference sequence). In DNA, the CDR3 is TGTGCCAGCAGCGCCGCTGAGGGTTTCACAGATACGCAGTATTTT. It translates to CASSAAEGFTDTQYF. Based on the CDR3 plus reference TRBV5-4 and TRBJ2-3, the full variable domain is ETGVTQSPTHLIKTRGQQVTLRCSSQSGHNTVSWYQQALGQGPQFIFQYYREEENGRGNFPPRFSGLQFPNYSSELNVNALELDDSALYLCASSAAEGFTDTQYFGPGTRLTVL.

CDR3 in amino acids: CASSIPGGVEAFF. Here the CDR3 DNA reads TGCGCCAGCAGCATTCCGGGCGGGGTAGAGGCTTTCTTT. The chain combines TRBV5-1 with TRBJ1-1; D is uncertain. Trimming took 4 bases from V and 11 from J, leaving 18 bases between them. The CDR3 sequence is 13 residues long. The germline gives CDR1 SGHRS, CDR2 YFSETQ.

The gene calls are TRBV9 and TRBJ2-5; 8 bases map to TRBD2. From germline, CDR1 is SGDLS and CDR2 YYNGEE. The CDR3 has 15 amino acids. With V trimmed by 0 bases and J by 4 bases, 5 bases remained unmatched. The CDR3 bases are TGTGCCAGCAGCGTAGATGGCGCGGGGGGAGAGACCCAGTACTTC. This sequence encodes CASSVDGAGGETQYF.

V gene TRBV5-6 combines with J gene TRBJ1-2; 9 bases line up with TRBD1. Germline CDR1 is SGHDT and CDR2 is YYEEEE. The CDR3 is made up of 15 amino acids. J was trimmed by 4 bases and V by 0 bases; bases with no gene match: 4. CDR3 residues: CASSLVGQGVYGYTF. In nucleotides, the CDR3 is TGTGCCAGCAGCTTGGTGGGACAGGGAGTCTATGGCTACACCTTC. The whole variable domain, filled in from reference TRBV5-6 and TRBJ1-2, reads DAGVTQSPTHLIKTRGQQVTLRCSPKSGHDTVSWYQQALGQGPQFIFQYYEEEERQRGNFPDRFSGHQFPNYSSELNVNALLLGDSALYLCASSLVGQGVYGYTFGSGTRLTVV.

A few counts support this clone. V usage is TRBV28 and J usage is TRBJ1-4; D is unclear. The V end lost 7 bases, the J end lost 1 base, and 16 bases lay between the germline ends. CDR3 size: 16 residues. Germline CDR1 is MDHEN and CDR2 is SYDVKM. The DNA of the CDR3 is TGTGCCAGCACCTCAAGATTGTCGGGAACTAATGAAAAACTGTTTTTT. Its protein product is CASTSRLSGTNEKLFF.

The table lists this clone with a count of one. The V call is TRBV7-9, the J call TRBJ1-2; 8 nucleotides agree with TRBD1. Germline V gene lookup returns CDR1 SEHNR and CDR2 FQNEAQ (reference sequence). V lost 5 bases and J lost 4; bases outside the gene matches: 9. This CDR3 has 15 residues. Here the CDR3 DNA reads TGTGCCAGCAGCACCCGACAGGGGCCAATCTATGGCTACACCTTC. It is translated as CASSTRQGPIYGYTF.

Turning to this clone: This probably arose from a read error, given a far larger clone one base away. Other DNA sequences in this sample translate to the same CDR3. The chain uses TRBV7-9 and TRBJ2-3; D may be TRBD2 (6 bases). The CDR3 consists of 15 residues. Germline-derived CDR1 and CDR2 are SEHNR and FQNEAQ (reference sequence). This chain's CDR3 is CASSPPTGERDTQYF. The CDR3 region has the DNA TGTGCCAGCAGCCCACCGACGGGGGAGAGGGATACCCAGTATTTT.

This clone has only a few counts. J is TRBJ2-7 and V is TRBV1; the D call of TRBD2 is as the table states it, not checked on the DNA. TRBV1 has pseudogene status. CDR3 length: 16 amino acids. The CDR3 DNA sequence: TGCACCAGCAGCCAGATCCCGGGATCCTGGACCTACGAGCAGTACTTC. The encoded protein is CTSSQIPGSWTYEQYF.

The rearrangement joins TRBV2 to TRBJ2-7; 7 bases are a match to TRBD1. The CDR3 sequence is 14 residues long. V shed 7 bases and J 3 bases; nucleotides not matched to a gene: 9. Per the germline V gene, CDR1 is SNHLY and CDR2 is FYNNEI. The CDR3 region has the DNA TGTGCCAGCACGCGACAGGGTGGGGTCTACGAGCAGTACTTC. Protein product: CASTRQGGVYEQYF. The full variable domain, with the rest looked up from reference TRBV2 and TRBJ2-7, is EPEVTQTPSHQVTQMGQEVILRCVPISNHLYFYWYRQILGQKVEFLVSFYNNEISEKSEIFDDQFSVERPDGSNFTLKIRSTKLEDSAMYFCASTRQGGVYEQYFGPGTRLTVT.

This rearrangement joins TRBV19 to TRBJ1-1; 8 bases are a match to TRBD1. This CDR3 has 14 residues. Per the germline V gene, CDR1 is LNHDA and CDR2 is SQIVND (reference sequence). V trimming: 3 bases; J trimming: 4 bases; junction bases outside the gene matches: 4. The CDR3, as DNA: TGTGCCAGTAGTATTACAGGGGGAGGCACTGAAGCTTTCTTT. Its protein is CASSITGGGTEAFF.

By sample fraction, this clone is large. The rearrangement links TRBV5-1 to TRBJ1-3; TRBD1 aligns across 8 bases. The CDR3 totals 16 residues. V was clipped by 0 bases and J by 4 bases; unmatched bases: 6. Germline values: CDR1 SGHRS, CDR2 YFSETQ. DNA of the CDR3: TGCGCCAGCAGCTTGGACGGACAGGGACAAGGAAACACCATATATTTT. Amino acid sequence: CASSLDGQGQGNTIYF.

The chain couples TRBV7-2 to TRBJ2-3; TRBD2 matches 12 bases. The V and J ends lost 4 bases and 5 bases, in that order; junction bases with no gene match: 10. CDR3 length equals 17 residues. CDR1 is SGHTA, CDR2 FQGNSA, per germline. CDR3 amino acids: CASSYRTSGASLDTQYF. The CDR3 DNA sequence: TGTGCCAGCAGCTACCGGACTAGCGGGGCCTCCCTAGATACGCAGTATTTT.

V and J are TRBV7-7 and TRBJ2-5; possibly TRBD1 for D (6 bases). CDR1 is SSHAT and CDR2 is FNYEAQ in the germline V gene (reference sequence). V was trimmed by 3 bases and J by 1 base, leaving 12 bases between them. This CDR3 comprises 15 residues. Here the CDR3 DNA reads TGTGCCAGCAGCTTGGGCGGACAGCCCCAAGAGACCCAGTACTTC. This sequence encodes CASSLGGQPQETQYF.

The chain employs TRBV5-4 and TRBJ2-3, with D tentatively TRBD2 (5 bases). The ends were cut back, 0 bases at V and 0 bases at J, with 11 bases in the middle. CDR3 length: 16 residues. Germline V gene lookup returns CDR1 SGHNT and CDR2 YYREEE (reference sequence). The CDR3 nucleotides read TGTGCCAGCAGCTTGGGGCTAGCTGATAGCACAGATACGCAGTATTTT. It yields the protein CASSLGLADSTDTQYF.